Below, 3 T cell receptor beta chains from the same sample are listed, as sequenced in a study of cytomegalovirus exposure and HLA in healthy donors. Researchers ran the PCR with 60 Vbeta and 13 Jbeta primers. The data were produced by immunoSEQ multiplex PCR, yet TCRdb's version contains in-frame clones alone and is incomplete. This table holds about 120,000 clones, approximately 70% found once. The sample taken for sequencing was PBMCs. These receptors all stem from a young man in good health and CMV-seronegative.

V is TRBV10-1 and J is TRBJ2-7, with 9 nucleotides matching TRBD1. This CDR3 region has 15 residues. The trim removed 5 bases at V and 1 base at J, leaving 6 bases unmatched. Germline assignment: CDR1 WNHNN and CDR2 SYGVQD (reference sequence). The CDR3 here is CASSRGQGPSYEQYF. The CDR3 nucleotides are TGCGCCAGCAGTCGAGGACAGGGGCCTTCCTACGAGCAGTACTTC.

V is TRBV7-8 and J is TRBJ2-1; TRBD1 agrees at 9 bases. The CDR3 consists of 16 residues. Per germline, CDR1 SGHVS and CDR2 FQNEAQ. V lost 5 bases to trimming and J lost 2 bases; unmatched junction nucleotides: 7. For the CDR3, the DNA is TGTGCCAGCAGCATAAACAGGGGGCGGGCCTACAATGAGCAGTTCTTC. It codes for CASSINRGRAYNEQFF.

This clone has only a few counts. This rearrangement joins TRBV5-1 to TRBJ2-7; 10 bases are a match to TRBD2. There are 15 residues in the CDR3. The trim removed 4 bases at V and 4 bases at J, leaving 8 bases unmatched. CDR1 is SGHRS, CDR2 YFSETQ, per germline. CDR3 region: CASSQLGLAEYEQYF. CDR3 bases: TGCGCCAGCAGCCAACTCGGACTAGCGGAATACGAGCAGTACTTC.